The T cell receptor (beta chain) under discussion was sequenced for a study of T cell changes during pregnancy in multiple sclerosis. Profiling relied on immunoSEQ multiplex PCR, and the TCRdb table lists in-frame clones only, not all of them. The table records approximately 50,000 clones, around 94% of them present only once. Germline lookup yields CDR1 SGHNT and CDR2 YYREEE (reference sequence). V lost 4 bases to trimming and J lost 4 bases, with 14 bases between them. This CDR3 comprises 14 residues. The origin of this receptor is a female donor with multiple sclerosis, enrolled in a pregnancy study. The starting material was CD4+ T cells from peripheral blood mononuclear cells, obtained in the third trimester of pregnancy. The chain employs TRBV5-4 and TRBJ1-1, with a tentative D call TRBD1 (6 bases). CDR3 DNA sequence: TGTGCCAGCAGCCCGTCCAGGGGTGGCACTGAAGCTTTCTTT. Its translation is CASSPSRGGTEAFF.